This T cell receptor (beta chain) emerged from a study of beta chain features in type 1 diabetes. TCRB transcripts that were expressed got sequenced, as all of the isolated RNA had been reverse transcribed. Method: immunoSEQ multiplex PCR; TCRdb's copy keeps in-frame clones and lacks some. The sample records about 360,000 clones, 10% to 15% being singletons. Sorting produced populations that all topped 95% purity. CDR3 length: 14 residues. Looked up from germline, CDR1 is LNHDA and CDR2 is SQIVND (reference sequence). With V trimmed by 7 bases and J by 5 bases, 9 bases remained unmatched. The chain links TRBV19 to TRBJ2-5; TRBD1 matches 8 bases. The TCR was taken from a man younger than 35 in good health. Input material: naive CD4+ T cells from blood. The CDR3 protein is CASTDRGATETQYF. CDR3 nucleotides: TGTGCCAGTACAGACAGGGGCGCGACGGAGACCCAGTACTTC. The whole variable domain, filled in from reference TRBV19 and TRBJ2-5, reads DGGITQSPKYLFRKEGQNVTLSCEQNLNHDAMYWYRQDPGQGLRLIYYSQIVNDFQKGDIAEGYSVSREKKESFPLTVTSAQKNPTAFYLCASTDRGATETQYFGPGTRLLVL.